This TCR beta chain was obtained from a study of early T cells in non-severe SARS-CoV-2 infection. The wider study: The input, bulk RNA from unsorted whole blood, was sequenced, and chains were unpaired. Whole-study findings and limits: Private and CD4 specificities were missed by VDJdb matching, skewed to anti-spike CD8.

The CDR3 runs to 15 residues. Germline V gene data show CDR1 as MDHEN and CDR2 as SYDVKM. Trimming took 4 bases from V and 7 from J, leaving 14 bases between them. This clonotype was picked up a small number of times. Its antigen is not known. Unique molecular identifier tags were affixed to discrete cDNA molecules. TCRdb reanalysed the 5' RACE reads using MiXCR and keeps one entry per CDR3 protein. The sample consists of 68,000 or so distinct CDR3 sequences, approximately 11% of them appearing once. The sample consisted of whole blood. The rearrangement links TRBV28 to TRBJ1-6; weak D call: TRBD1 (5 bases). The receptor's source is an adult who was a healthcare worker with PCR-confirmed SARS-CoV-2 infection or an uninfected control (not recorded which). For the CDR3, the DNA is TGTGCCAGCAGTTCTCCGGGACTCCAGAATTCACCCCTCCACTTT. Translated, it gives CASSSPGLQNSPLHF.